Presented here are 25 T cell receptor beta chains from one specimen sequenced in a study of T-cell reconstitution after alpha-beta-depleted transplantation in children. A library of TCRbeta sequences, prepared with unique molecular identifiers, was generated. MiXCR, run by TCRdb on the PCR reads, gives a single entry per CDR3 protein. The sample lists 500,000 to 750,000 distinct CDR3 sequences; 10% to 15% were seen once. Sequences were derived from PBMCs, mostly from graft donor cells, sampled 360 days after TCRalphabeta/CD19-depleted stem cell transplant. The source is a male patient under 18 who had a stem cell transplant for acute myeloid leukemia, so the T cells may come from the graft donor.

This sequence joins TRBV28 and TRBJ2-7, with 8 bases fitting TRBD1. The CDR3 has 17 amino acids. Germline assignment: CDR1 MDHEN and CDR2 SYDVKM. With V trimmed by 3 bases and J by 1 base, 11 bases remained unmatched. The CDR3 nucleotides read TGTGCCAGCAGTTTCTCCCTTAGGGACAGGAGATCCTACGAGCAGTACTTC. As protein: CASSFSLRDRRSYEQYF.

This clonotype was seen only a few times. The rearrangement joins TRBV20-1 to TRBJ2-5; no definite D call. Trimming took 4 bases from V and 3 from J, leaving 9 bases between them. CDR1 and CDR2 (germline): DFQATT, SNEGSKA (reference sequence). The CDR3 runs 12 residues. CDR3 region: CSATGVEETQYF. The CDR3 nucleotides read TGCAGTGCTACGGGTGTGGAAGAGACCCAGTACTTC.

This clonotype was seen a handful of times. The CDR3 region has the DNA TGTGCCATCAGAGTAACCTTGAACACCGGGGAGCTGTTTTTT. It translates to CAIRVTLNTGELFF. The V and J genes are TRBV10-3 and TRBJ2-2, with D hard to call. The CDR3 is 14 residues long. CDR1 and CDR2 from the germline V gene are ENHRY and SYGVKD. The ends were cut back, 6 bases at V and 1 base at J, with 9 bases in the middle.

V is TRBV3-1 and J is TRBJ2-1, with 8 positions matching TRBD2. The germline V gene encodes CDR1 LGHDT and CDR2 YNNKEL (reference sequence). The CDR3 has 16 amino acids. V gave up 4 bases and J gave up 4 bases; unmatched junction bases: 9. The CDR3 DNA follows: TGTGCCAGCAGCCTGTACCGACTAGCGCTATACAATGAGCAGTTCTTC. This encodes CASSLYRLALYNEQFF.

The rearrangement uses TRBV18 and TRBJ2-3; 9 nucleotides match TRBD1. Trimming cost V 6 bases and J 6 bases; bases outside gene matches: 22. This CDR3 spans 19 amino acids. Germline assignment: CDR1 KGHSH and CDR2 LQKENI. This CDR3 reads CASSPHRGPKLTDPDTQYF. CDR3 nucleotide sequence: TGTGCCAGCTCGCCCCACAGGGGGCCTAAACTCACAGATCCCGATACGCAGTATTTT.

This chain joins TRBV10-3 and TRBJ1-5; TRBD1 is a possible D gene (6 bases). CDR1 is ENHRY and CDR2 is SYGVKD in the germline V gene. V was cut by 6 bases and J by 3 bases, with 15 bases left in between. The CDR3 totals 15 residues. CDR3 DNA sequence: TGTGCCATCAGCTTAGACAGGTTTTCCAATCAGCCCCAGCATTTT. Translated: CAISLDRFSNQPQHF.

There are many counts of this clonotype. The V and J genes are TRBV29-1 and TRBJ1-5; D uncertain. Trimming took 2 bases from V and 4 from J, leaving 6 bases between them. The CDR3 consists of 12 residues. Germline loops: CDR1 SQVTM, CDR2 ANQGSEA. CDR3 amino acids: CSVETENQPQHF. Here the CDR3 DNA reads TGCAGCGTTGAAACCGAGAATCAGCCCCAGCATTTT.

The sample holds many counts of this clonotype. The gene calls are TRBV7-2 and TRBJ2-7; a weak D match, TRBD2 (5 bases). CDR3 length: 14 residues. CDR1 is SGHTA, CDR2 FQGNSA, per germline. The ends were cut back, 1 base at V and 5 bases at J, with 12 bases in the middle. The CDR3 bases are TGTGCCAGCAGCTTAGGTGGGAGAACTCACGAGCAGTACTTC. Translation gives CASSLGGRTHEQYF.

V usage is TRBV9 and J usage is TRBJ2-1; either TRBD1 or TRBD2 may fit D (5 bases each). The CDR3 extends over 15 amino acids. Germline CDR1 reads SGDLS; CDR2 reads YYNGEE. Trimming cost V 4 bases and J 10 bases, with 21 bases left between them. The DNA for the CDR3 is TGTGCCAGCAGCCAACCCGGGACCCTCCCCTTAGAGCAGTTCTTC. It yields the protein CASSQPGTLPLEQFF.

This clonotype was seen many times. The chain joins TRBV27 to TRBJ2-7; 7 bases map to TRBD1. V shed 6 bases, J shed 0 bases, and the junction held 11 bases outside the gene matches. The germline V gene has CDR1 MNHEY and CDR2 SMNVEV (reference sequence). The CDR3 runs to 16 residues. The CDR3 DNA reads as TGTGCCAGCAGACATAAGACAGGGACCCACTCCTACGAGCAGTACTTC. This encodes CASRHKTGTHSYEQYF.

The chain recombines TRBV30 with TRBJ2-7, with D hard to call. Germline values: CDR1 GTSNPN, CDR2 SVGIG (reference sequence). CDR3 length: 13 residues. Deletions cut 0 bases from V and 7 bases from J, with 13 bases between. The CDR3 DNA follows: TGTGCCTGGAGTGTAGGCATGTTGGGGGAGCAGTACTTC. It is translated as CAWSVGMLGEQYF.

J is TRBJ2-1 and V is TRBV20-1; 12 nucleotides match TRBD2. V lost 4 bases, J lost 6 bases, and 7 bases stayed unmatched. Germline CDR1 and CDR2: DFQATT and SNEGSKA (reference sequence). This CDR3 contains 15 residues. DNA of the CDR3: TGCAGTGCTACGCCGCTGACTAGCGGGAGCAATGAGCAGTTCTTC. Translation gives CSATPLTSGSNEQFF.

This clonotype was seen at least ten times. V and J are TRBV7-6 and TRBJ1-4; 12 nucleotides line up with TRBD1. The CDR3 contains 16 residues. V lost 1 base and J lost 7; bases outside the gene matches: 4. Germline CDR1 is SGHVS and CDR2 is FNYEAQ. Here the CDR3 DNA reads TGTGCCAGCAGCTTAGGCGGGACAGGGGGCGTTGAAAAACTGTTTTTT. It is translated as CASSLGGTGGVEKLFF. The full variable domain, in which reference TRBV7-6 and TRBJ1-4 provide the parts outside the CDR3, is GAGVSQSPRYKVTKRGQDVALRCDPISGHVSLYWYRQALGQGPEFLTYFNYEAQQDKSGLPNDRFSAERPEGSISTLTIQRTEQRDSAMYRCASSLGGTGGVEKLFFGSGTQLSVL.

The CDR3 loop is CSATGPSTDTQYF. The CDR3, as DNA: TGCAGCGCGACCGGGCCGAGCACAGATACGCAGTATTTT. The chain couples TRBV29-1 to TRBJ2-3; D unclear. Trimming cost V 7 bases and J 0 bases, with 11 bases left between them. Germline V lookup: CDR1 SQVTM, CDR2 ANQGSEA. The CDR3 loop spans 13 amino acids.

This clonotype appeared many times. The rearrangement joins TRBV12-3 or TRBV12-4 to TRBJ2-7, with 7 bases that match TRBD1. V lost 5 bases and J lost 3; bases outside the gene matches: 4. The CDR3 extends over 13 amino acids. Written as DNA, the CDR3 is TGTGCCAGCAGTACCGGGACAGACTACGAGCAGTACTTC. This encodes CASSTGTDYEQYF.

This chain links TRBV28 with TRBJ2-3; the match to TRBD2 covers 9 bases. The germline CDR1 and CDR2 sequences are MDHEN and SYDVKM. With V trimmed by 5 bases and J by 0 bases, 15 bases remained unmatched. The CDR3 totals 19 residues. CDR3 residues: CASSPRSLAGEMSTDTQYF. The CDR3 nucleotides are TGTGCCAGCAGTCCCCGGAGCTTAGCGGGAGAAATGAGCACAGATACGCAGTATTTT.

The V call is TRBV5-1, the J call TRBJ2-5; unclear D gene. CDR1 SGHRS and CDR2 YFSETQ come from the germline V gene. Deletions cut 0 bases from V and 2 bases from J, with 8 bases between. This CDR3 has 14 amino acids. The CDR3 loop is CASSLGVRQETQYF. The CDR3, as DNA: TGCGCCAGCAGCTTGGGTGTCCGGCAAGAGACCCAGTACTTC.

V and J are TRBV9 and TRBJ2-1; a weak D match, TRBD2 (6 bases). The CDR3 sequence is 15 residues long. The V and J ends lost 0 bases and 3 bases respectively, with 10 bases between them. From germline, CDR1 is SGDLS and CDR2 YYNGEE. The CDR3 protein is CASSVDAGLYNEQFF. The CDR3 DNA reads as TGTGCCAGCAGCGTAGATGCGGGACTCTACAATGAGCAGTTCTTC.

This clonotype was detected a few times. The chain has TRBV20-1 and TRBJ2-3, with 9 bases aligning to TRBD2. Germline-derived CDR1 and CDR2 are DFQATT and SNEGSKA (reference sequence). Trimming at V came to 7 bases and at J to 5 bases, leaving 4 bases not matched to a gene. The CDR3 loop spans 12 amino acids. The CDR3 here is CSGGGGEDTQYF. For the CDR3, the DNA is TGCAGTGGGGGCGGGGGGGAAGATACGCAGTATTTT.

This rearrangement joins TRBV9 to TRBJ2-4; TRBD1 matches 9 bases. The J segment lost 8 bases and the V segment lost 4 bases, leaving 16 bases of the junction unmatched. CDR1 and CDR2 (germline): SGDLS, YYNGEE. This CDR3 comprises 17 residues. In DNA, the CDR3 is TGTGCCAGCAGCTACGACAGGGGGGGGGTTGGTGGGGACATTCAGTACTTC. This translates into CASSYDRGGVGGDIQYF.

This clonotype appeared a few times. The rearrangement uses TRBV20-1 and TRBJ2-7; 7 nucleotides agree with TRBD2. Losses at the gene ends were 6 bases for V and 9 bases for J; bases not matched to a gene: 17. The CDR3 contains 14 residues. Germline-derived CDR1 and CDR2 are DFQATT and SNEGSKA (reference sequence). CDR3 in DNA: TGCAGTGCCCACCTGACTAGCAGATGGACCGGGCAGTACTTC. Translation gives CSAHLTSRWTGQYF.

This clonotype was recorded at least ten times. The rearrangement links TRBV12-3 or TRBV12-4 to TRBJ2-7, with D unclear. Trimming pared 6 bases from V and 0 bases from J, leaving 6 bases between. This CDR3 spans 12 amino acids. CDR3 DNA: TGTGCCAGCAGCTTCGGCTCCTACGAGCAGTACTTC. Its translation is CASSFGSYEQYF.

As regards this clonotype: A read error may be the cause here, since a much bigger clone is one base away. CDR3 protein: CASRGLRVYNEQFF. For the CDR3, the DNA is TGTGCCAGCAGGGGCCTACGCGTATACAATGAGCAGTTCTTC. The chain links TRBV27 to TRBJ2-1; no definite D call. Trimming took off 6 bases at V and 4 bases at J, with 13 bases between the two ends. Germline values: CDR1 MNHEY, CDR2 SMNVEV (reference sequence). This CDR3 comprises 14 residues.

This clonotype has only a few counts. The rearrangement joins TRBV6-6 to TRBJ2-7; TRBD2 is a possible D gene (5 bases). The CDR3 is 13 amino acids. V lost 2 bases, J lost 5 bases, and 10 bases lay in between. Germline CDR1 is MNHNY and CDR2 is SVGAGI (reference sequence). In nucleotides, the CDR3 is TGTGCCAGCAGTTACGCTAGCCGGAACGAGCAGTACTTC. This translates into CASSYASRNEQYF.

A few counts support this clonotype. The CDR3 loop is CSAGGPAGGTDTQYF. CDR3 coding DNA: TGCAGTGCTGGTGGCCCAGCAGGGGGCACAGATACGCAGTATTTT. The J gene is TRBJ2-3, the V gene TRBV20-1; tentatively, D is TRBD1 (6 bases). Germline values: CDR1 DFQATT, CDR2 SNEGSKA (reference sequence). The CDR3 consists of 15 residues. Trimming took off 5 bases at V and 1 base at J, with 16 bases between the two ends.